This T cell receptor beta chain was documented in a study of blood T cells in healthy people across ages. Germline V CDR1 and CDR2: SGHRS, YFSETQ. The CDR3 consists of 13 residues. It was with a sample-barcoded 5' primer and a J-beta primer mix that a second PCR of roughly 6 to 12 cycles was run. A minimum of 2.5 million CDR3-containing paired-end reads was obtained for each sample. One entry per CDR3 protein results from TCRdb running MiXCR on the 5' RACE reads. The sample yields roughly 680,000 distinct CDR3 sequences, roughly 21% seen once. This clonotype was seen ten or more times. The TCR sequence derives from a man between 65 and 85 years old in good health. Sequencing was carried out using blood. The chain carries TRBV5-1 and TRBJ2-5, with 9 bases lining up with TRBD2. The DNA end lines up better with TRBJ2-1; the J call may be wrong. The CDR3 region has the DNA TGCGCCAGCAGCTTGGGGACTAGCGATGAGCAGTTCTTC. Amino acid sequence: CASSLGTSDEQFF.